Listed here are 22 T cell receptor beta chains from one sample, sequenced in a study of shared clonotypes between healthy human individuals. Generated by immunoSEQ multiplex PCR, the TCRdb table keeps only in-frame clones and is missing some. Among about 2.3 million clones listed, 85% to 95% were seen once. Sequencing used naive CD4+ T cells from PBMCs. Described subset: CD45RA+ positively selected. The receptor source for this set is a young man in good health. Some clones in this sample may be carry-over from other donors' samples.

V gene TRBV7-9 combines with J gene TRBJ1-2; maybe TRBD1 (5 bases). Looked up from germline, CDR1 is SEHNR and CDR2 is FQNEAQ (reference sequence). This CDR3 has 14 residues. Trimming took off 5 bases at V and 14 bases at J, with 24 bases between the two ends. CDR3 sequence reads: CASSEGAGRFAVTF. CDR3 coding DNA: TGTGCCAGCAGCGAGGGAGCGGGACGATTTGCAGTGACCTTC.

The chain is built from TRBV4-3 and TRBJ2-1; D perhaps matches TRBD1 (6 bases). The V end was cut by 2 bases, the J end by 7 bases, with 9 bases between. CDR1 LGHNA and CDR2 YSLEER come from the germline V gene. This CDR3 has 13 residues. CDR3 in DNA: TGCGCCAGCAGCCAAACAGGGTGGAATGAGCAGTTCTTC. Its protein is CASSQTGWNEQFF.

The rearrangement links TRBV28 to TRBJ1-1; TRBD1 might be the D (6 bases). This CDR3 is 16 amino acids long. In germline, CDR1 is MDHEN, CDR2 SYDVKM. With 2 bases removed from V and 3 bases from J, the gap between germline ends came to 16 bases. The DNA of the CDR3 is TGTGCCAGCAGTTTACCCGGACGGGGGGCGGACACTGAAGCTTTCTTT. Its protein product is CASSLPGRGADTEAFF.

The V call is TRBV15, the J call TRBJ2-7; 7 bases agree with TRBD1. Germline V gene sequence: CDR1 LNHNV, CDR2 YYDKDF (reference sequence). V lost 5 bases to trimming and J lost 5 bases; unmatched junction nucleotides: 6. This CDR3 has 13 amino acids. CDR3 in amino acids: CATSPRQGDEQYF. The CDR3 bases are TGTGCCACCAGCCCCCGACAGGGTGACGAGCAGTACTTC.

The chain combines TRBV5-1 with TRBJ2-7; TRBD1 aligns across 8 bases. J lost 5 bases, V lost 3 bases, and 10 bases had no gene match. Per the germline V gene, CDR1 is SGHRS and CDR2 is YFSETQ. This CDR3 spans 15 amino acids. The CDR3 sequence: CASSWAWTGNDEQYF. CDR3 DNA sequence: TGCGCCAGCAGCTGGGCTTGGACAGGGAACGACGAGCAGTACTTC.

There are a few counts of this clone. The V and J genes are TRBV9 and TRBJ1-4; D possibly corresponds to TRBD1 (6 bases). CDR1 and CDR2 (germline): SGDLS, YYNGEE. Trimming pared 10 bases from V and 7 bases from J, leaving 17 bases between. The CDR3 totals 13 residues. The CDR3 nucleotides are TGTGCCGGCGAAAGGGGGGCGATTGAAAAACTGTTTTTT. It codes for CAGERGAIEKLFF.

The chain links TRBV29-1 to TRBJ2-5, with D perhaps matching TRBD2 (5 bases). The V gene's germline CDR1 is SQVTM and CDR2 ANQGSEA. The CDR3 spans 12 residues. The V end lost 6 bases, the J end lost 7 bases, and 15 bases lay between the germline ends. CDR3 sequence reads: CSVGGLKGTQYF. The CDR3 DNA is TGCAGCGTCGGCGGACTGAAGGGGACCCAGTACTTC.

The J gene is TRBJ2-6, the V gene TRBV11-2; D could derive from TRBD1 or TRBD2 (6 bases each). Between the trimmed V and J ends, which lost 5 bases and 0 bases, there was a span of 8 bases. Germline CDR1 reads SGHAT; CDR2 reads FQNNGV. The CDR3 consists of 15 residues. The CDR3, as DNA: TGTGCCAGCAGCCCGGGGGCCTCTGGGGCCAACGTCCTGACTTTC. It codes for CASSPGASGANVLTF. The whole variable domain, remainder taken from reference TRBV11-2 and TRBJ2-6, is EAGVAQSPRYKIIEKRQSVAFWCNPISGHATLYWYQQILGQGPKLLIQFQNNGVVDDSQLPKDRFSAERLKGVDSTLKIQPAKLEDSAVYLCASSPGASGANVLTFGAGSRLTVL.

The rearrangement uses TRBV27 and TRBJ1-4; perhaps TRBD1 as D (5 bases). Per the germline V gene, CDR1 is MNHEY and CDR2 is SMNVEV (reference sequence). V lost 8 bases, J lost 10 bases, and 14 bases lay in between. The CDR3 runs to 12 residues. CDR3 residues: CASRDPLSKLFF. The CDR3, as DNA: TGTGCCAGCCGGGACCCCCTTTCAAAACTGTTTTTT.

The chain joins TRBV29-1 to TRBJ2-1, with TRBD2 matching over 7 bases. Germline assignment: CDR1 SQVTM and CDR2 ANQGSEA. There are 15 residues in the CDR3. CDR3 sequence (DNA): TGCACCGTGGGGGAGGGAGGCAGCTCCTACAATGAGCAGTTCTTC. This gives the protein CTVGEGGSSYNEQFF.

The chain joins TRBV4-2 to TRBJ2-7; D could derive from TRBD1 or TRBD2 (5 bases each). Germline CDR1 LGHNA, CDR2 YNFKEQ. With 1 base removed from V and 0 bases from J, the gap between germline ends came to 19 bases. CDR3 length: 18 amino acids. The CDR3 DNA is TGTGCCAGCAGCCAAGGAACCCAACGGGACCGAGCCTCCTACGAGCAGTACTTC. It translates to CASSQGTQRDRASYEQYF.

The chain links TRBV5-4 to TRBJ1-6, with TRBD1 identical over 10 bases. The CDR3 is 16 amino acids. The V gene end was trimmed by 7 bases and the J gene end by 8 bases; junction bases not matched to a gene: 12. Germline values: CDR1 SGHNT, CDR2 YYREEE (reference sequence). CDR3 in DNA: TGTGCCAGCCACCGGACAGGGGGTCGTGTGTATTCACCCCTCCACTTT. It specifies CASHRTGGRVYSPLHF.

Points on this clone: The same CDR3 arises from other DNA sequences in this sample as well. As DNA, the CDR3 is TGCGCCAGCAGCCCTGGACAGGGGGCAGATACGCAGTATTTT. It specifies CASSPGQGADTQYF. The chain recombines TRBV5-1 with TRBJ2-3, with 10 bases aligning to TRBD1. CDR3 length equals 14 residues. The germline V gene encodes CDR1 SGHRS and CDR2 YFSETQ. V lost 4 bases and J lost 4; bases outside the gene matches: 3.

The rearrangement links TRBV4-3 to TRBJ1-2, with TRBD1 as a possible D gene (5 bases). The CDR3 runs to 15 residues. Per the germline V gene, CDR1 is LGHNA and CDR2 is YSLEER. The V end was cut by 1 base, the J end by 5 bases, with 14 bases between. CDR3 in DNA: TGCGCCAGCAGCCAAGTCGGCCCGGGGGGTTATGGCTACACCTTC. Translation: CASSQVGPGGYGYTF.

As concerns this clone: The same CDR3 is also encoded by other DNA sequences in this sample. The chain combines TRBV29-1 with TRBJ1-1; the D is unclear. Trimming took 6 bases from V and 2 from J, leaving 10 bases between them. This CDR3 is built from 12 residues. The V gene's germline CDR1 is SQVTM and CDR2 ANQGSEA. The CDR3 DNA sequence: TGCAGCGTCGGTGGGTTCAACACTGAAGCTTTCTTT. Its translation: CSVGGFNTEAFF.

The V call is TRBV5-4, the J call TRBJ2-1; 9 bases map to TRBD1. CDR1 SGHNT and CDR2 YYREEE come from the germline V gene (reference sequence). The CDR3 sequence is 14 residues long. After removal of 4 bases from V and 7 bases from J, the junction contained 6 bases not matched to a gene. CDR3 amino acids: CASSQGQGPNEQFF. The CDR3 DNA reads TGTGCCAGCAGCCAGGGACAGGGCCCAAATGAGCAGTTCTTC.

The CDR3, as DNA: TGTGCCAGCAGCTTGATCGCTGGGGCTAGCGTCAACGAGCAGTACTTC. Translating gives CASSLIAGASVNEQYF. V usage is TRBV11-2 and J usage is TRBJ2-7, with a possible D match to TRBD2 (6 bases). Germline CDR1 SGHAT, CDR2 FQNNGV. The CDR3 has 16 residues. The ends were cut back, 3 bases at V and 5 bases at J, with 20 bases in the middle. Based on the CDR3 plus reference TRBV11-2 and TRBJ2-7, the full variable domain is EAGVAQSPRYKIIEKRQSVAFWCNPISGHATLYWYQQILGQGPKLLIQFQNNGVVDDSQLPKDRFSAERLKGVDSTLKIQPAKLEDSAVYLCASSLIAGASVNEQYFGPGTRLTVT.

This clone was observed a single time. The V gene is TRBV27, the J gene TRBJ2-7, with D perhaps matching TRBD2 (5 bases). Germline V gives CDR1 MNHEY, CDR2 SMNVEV (reference sequence). The CDR3 has 18 residues. Trimming cost V 0 bases and J 1 base, with 19 bases left between them. The CDR3: CASSLSRFVAGRSYEQYF. DNA for the CDR3: TGTGCCAGCAGTTTATCGCGGTTCGTCGCGGGCCGATCCTACGAGCAGTACTTC.

The chain is built from TRBV28 and TRBJ1-1, with 11 bases identical to TRBD1. Germline V gene data show CDR1 as MDHEN and CDR2 as SYDVKM. The CDR3 has 14 residues. Unmatched junction bases numbered 10, after V lost 6 bases and J lost 10 bases. CDR3 region: CASRTDRGQVSAFF. The CDR3 DNA is TGTGCCAGCAGAACGGACAGGGGGCAAGTGTCAGCTTTCTTT.

The chain combines TRBV7-3 with TRBJ2-5, with D tentatively TRBD1 (5 bases). With 0 bases removed from V and 2 bases from J, the gap between germline ends came to 13 bases. This CDR3 is built from 16 residues. Germline values: CDR1 SGHTA, CDR2 FQGTGA. This chain's CDR3 is CASSLTGRAQQETQYF. In nucleotides, the CDR3 is TGTGCCAGCAGCTTAACAGGCAGGGCCCAACAAGAGACCCAGTACTTC.

A word on this clone: Within the sample, other DNA sequences also encode this same CDR3. The chain uses TRBV28 and TRBJ2-7; D is unclear. CDR1 MDHEN and CDR2 SYDVKM come from the germline V gene. Trimming stripped 6 bases from V and 2 bases from J, with 5 bases between. This CDR3 is 11 amino acids long. As DNA, the CDR3 is TGTGCCAGCAGGTCAACCTACGAGCAGTACTTC. Translation: CASRSTYEQYF.

This chain joins TRBV29-1 and TRBJ2-7; D is possibly TRBD1 or TRBD2 (5 bases each). V lost 7 bases and J lost 4, with 20 bases in between. Germline loops: CDR1 SQVTM, CDR2 ANQGSEA. The CDR3 totals 14 residues. CDR3 residues: CSAGSRGVGYEQYF. In DNA form, the CDR3 reads TGCAGCGCCGGCAGTAGGGGAGTGGGATACGAGCAGTACTTC.